This TCR beta chain was obtained from a study of cytomegalovirus exposure and HLA in healthy donors. Concerning this clone: What it recognizes is unknown.

13 Jbeta primers and 60 Vbeta primers were used for the PCR. Data came from immunoSEQ multiplex PCR; TCRdb stores just in-frame clones and leaves some out. The sample contains 200,000 to 250,000 clones, just over 75% of which appear only once. Broader study findings: Roughly even sequencing depth across donors was the assumption behind the presence/absence analyses.

The CDR3 totals 13 residues. Per the germline V gene, CDR1 is LNHNV and CDR2 is YYDKDF (reference sequence). The germline V and J ends were trimmed by 8 bases and 4 bases, with 14 bases remaining between them. Sequenced material: PBMCs. This sequence was found in a man between 18 and 29 years old in good health and CMV-seronegative. V and J are TRBV15 and TRBJ1-2; unclear D gene. DNA for the CDR3: TGTGCCACCCGCGGGAAGGGCCCCTATGGCTACACCTTC. Amino acids: CATRGKGPYGYTF.